A single sample is the source of the 16 T cell receptor beta chains below, sequenced in a study of CD8+ T cells in alopecia areata. Sequencing used cDNA as its template, made by extracting RNA and reverse transcribing it. Sequenced by immunoSEQ multiplex PCR; TCRdb stores in-frame clones only, minus some. Of tens of thousands of clones in the sample, roughly 47% were seen once. Sample: NKG2D-high CD8+ T cells sorted from blood. The receptors here all came from a human donor with alopecia areata.

This clone was detected only a few times. The chain recombines TRBV29-1 with TRBJ1-1; no definite D call. Germline assignment: CDR1 SQVTM and CDR2 ANQGSEA. Deletions cut 0 bases from V and 5 bases from J, with 7 bases between. The CDR3 runs 12 residues. The CDR3 protein is CSVEDGVTEAFF. The CDR3 bases are TGCAGCGTTGAAGATGGGGTAACTGAAGCTTTCTTT.

This chain links TRBV6-5 with TRBJ2-3; no firm D call. Trimming stripped 7 bases from V and 3 bases from J, with 14 bases between. Looked up from germline, CDR1 is MNHEY and CDR2 is SVGAGI. The CDR3 spans 14 residues. Here the CDR3 DNA reads TGTGCCAGCACCCAAGACCCTGGGACAGATACGCAGTATTTT. It encodes CASTQDPGTDTQYF.

The gene calls are TRBV6-6 and TRBJ2-2, with D uncertain. The CDR3 totals 12 residues. CDR1 MNHNY and CDR2 SVGAGI come from the germline V gene (reference sequence). Trimming pared 3 bases from V and 4 bases from J, leaving 3 bases between. Here the CDR3 reads CASSYPTGELFF. The CDR3 region has the DNA TGTGCCAGCAGTTATCCCACCGGGGAGCTGTTTTTT.

The gene calls are TRBV7-8 and TRBJ2-7; D not certain. The CDR3 totals 11 residues. The V end lost 2 bases, the J end lost 7 bases, and 6 bases lay between the germline ends. In germline, CDR1 is SGHVS, CDR2 FQNEAQ. CDR3 coding DNA: TGTGCCAGCAGCTTAAGCCTAGAGCAGTACTTC. This gives the protein CASSLSLEQYF.

This clone was seen a handful of times. V and J are TRBV4-1 and TRBJ1-2; maybe TRBD1 (6 bases). The ends were cut back, 10 bases at V and 0 bases at J, with 18 bases in the middle. CDR3 size: 15 residues. CDR1 is MGHRA, CDR2 YSYEKL, per germline. This chain's CDR3 is CATRTAHTSNYGYTF. CDR3 DNA: TGCGCCACCCGGACAGCCCACACCTCTAACTATGGCTACACCTTC.

This rearrangement joins TRBV6-5 to TRBJ1-4; 8 positions match TRBD1. Trimming at V came to 6 bases and at J to 3 bases, leaving 3 bases not matched to a gene. This CDR3 is built from 14 residues. CDR1 and CDR2 (germline): MNHEY, SVGAGI. CDR3 residues: CASRQGAANEKLFF. The CDR3, as DNA: TGTGCCAGCAGGCAGGGGGCTGCTAATGAAAAACTGTTTTTT.

The chain carries TRBV29-1 and TRBJ2-6; the D is unclear. The ends were cut back, 2 bases at V and 4 bases at J, with 12 bases in the middle. This CDR3 is 15 amino acids long. CDR1 is SQVTM and CDR2 is ANQGSEA in the germline V gene. The CDR3 region is CSVEITLGGANVLTF. The CDR3 DNA reads as TGCAGCGTTGAAATAACACTCGGAGGGGCCAACGTCCTGACTTTC. Complete variable domain (other parts from reference TRBV29-1 and TRBJ2-6): SAVISQKPSRDICQRGTSLTIQCQVDSQVTMMFWYRQQPGQSLTLIATANQGSEATYESGFVIDKFPISRPNLTFSTLTVSNMSPEDSSIYLCSVEITLGGANVLTFGAGSRLTVL.

This clone was counted between two and nine times. J is TRBJ2-7 and V is TRBV29-1; D tentatively reads TRBD1 or TRBD2 (6 bases each). The V end lost 0 bases, the J end lost 1 base, and 10 bases lay between the germline ends. Germline CDR1 is SQVTM and CDR2 is ANQGSEA. CDR3 length: 14 amino acids. CDR3 coding DNA: TGCAGCGTTGAAGATAGGGGGGAGTCCTACGAGCAGTACTTC. Amino acids: CSVEDRGESYEQYF.

The chain links TRBV29-1 to TRBJ2-7; D not resolved. Germline loops: CDR1 SQVTM, CDR2 ANQGSEA. V was cut by 4 bases and J by 2 bases, with 9 bases left in between. The CDR3 extends over 12 amino acids. The CDR3 sequence is CSVGPGPYEQYF. CDR3 sequence (DNA): TGCAGCGTTGGTCCCGGGCCCTACGAGCAGTACTTC.

The chain employs TRBV13 and TRBJ2-3, with D possibly TRBD1 on 6 matching bases. V gave up 4 bases and J gave up 4 bases, with 15 bases separating them. The CDR3 sequence is 15 residues long. The germline V gene has CDR1 PRHDT and CDR2 FYEKMQ (reference sequence). The CDR3 loop is CASSSRQVPSDTQYF. The CDR3 region has the DNA TGTGCCAGCAGCTCCCGACAGGTTCCCTCAGATACGCAGTATTTT.

The V and J genes are TRBV27 and TRBJ2-2, with 11 bases lining up with TRBD2. V was pared by 3 bases and J by 4 bases, with 10 bases of the junction left unmatched. The germline gives CDR1 MNHEY, CDR2 SMNVEV (reference sequence). This CDR3 region has 18 residues. CDR3 loop: CASSLILAGGLGTGELFF. The CDR3 bases are TGTGCCAGCAGTTTGATTCTAGCGGGAGGACTGGGCACCGGGGAGCTGTTTTTT.

Concerning this clone: This CDR3 fails to terminate in the conserved phenylalanine or tryptophan, so it likely reflects a read error. This chain links TRBV4-3 with TRBJ2-7; 9 nucleotides align to TRBD1. Trimming took 4 bases from V and 5 from J; bases not matched to a gene: 9. The CDR3 extends over 15 amino acids. The V gene's germline CDR1 is LGHNA and CDR2 YSLEER. The CDR3 DNA sequence: TGCGCCAGCAGCCCCAGACAGGGGGGTGTGGACGAGCAGTACCTC. Translated: CASSPRQGGVDEQYL.

The chain has TRBV29-1 and TRBJ2-3, with a tentative D call TRBD1 (6 bases). V lost 1 base to trimming and J lost 11 bases, with 22 bases between them. The CDR3 consists of 15 residues. Germline V gives CDR1 SQVTM, CDR2 ANQGSEA. CDR3 region: CSVEVGPTQPGVQYF. CDR3 DNA sequence: TGCAGCGTTGAAGTTGGGCCGACACAACCAGGGGTGCAGTATTTT.

There are a few counts of this clone. V usage is TRBV28 and J usage is TRBJ2-5; D remains ambiguous. The V and J ends lost 4 bases and 6 bases respectively, with 18 bases between them. This CDR3 spans 15 amino acids. The germline CDR1 and CDR2 sequences are MDHEN and SYDVKM. The CDR3 coding sequence is TGTGCCAGCAGTTACCCCGTGGGCCGTTTACAGACCCAGTACTTC. The encoded protein is CASSYPVGRLQTQYF.

This clone showed up just a few times. V is TRBV27 and J is TRBJ2-5, with D possibly TRBD2 on 5 matching bases. Looked up from germline, CDR1 is MNHEY and CDR2 is SMNVEV (reference sequence). The V gene lost 5 bases and the J gene lost 1 base, with 14 bases spanning the gap. This CDR3 region has 15 residues. In DNA form, the CDR3 reads TGTGCCAGCAGTGTTAGTGGCGGGCTCCAAGAGACCCAGTACTTC. Translating gives CASSVSGGLQETQYF.

Notes on this clone: Other DNA variants within this sample encode the same CDR3. The rearrangement joins TRBV5-1 to TRBJ2-7, with TRBD1 as a possible D gene (6 bases). CDR1 SGHRS and CDR2 YFSETQ come from the germline V gene. This CDR3 contains 13 residues. Trimming took 0 bases from V and 3 from J, leaving 7 bases between them. The CDR3 region has the DNA TGCGCCAGCAGCTTGGCCAGGGGCTACGAGCAGTACTTC. Its protein product is CASSLARGYEQYF.